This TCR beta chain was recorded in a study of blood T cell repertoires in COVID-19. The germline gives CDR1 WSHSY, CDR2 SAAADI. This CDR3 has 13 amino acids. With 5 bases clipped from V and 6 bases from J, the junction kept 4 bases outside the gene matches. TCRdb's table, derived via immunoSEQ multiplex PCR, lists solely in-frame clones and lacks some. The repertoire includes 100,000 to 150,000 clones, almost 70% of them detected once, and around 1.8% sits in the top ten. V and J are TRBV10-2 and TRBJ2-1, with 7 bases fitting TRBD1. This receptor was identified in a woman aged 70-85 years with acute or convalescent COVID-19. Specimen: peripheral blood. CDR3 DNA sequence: TGCGCCAGCAGTACACAGGGGCCCAATGAGCAGTTCTTC. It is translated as CASSTQGPNEQFF.